This T cell receptor (beta chain) was obtained from a study of cytomegalovirus exposure and HLA in healthy donors. CDR1 is SGHVS and CDR2 is FQNEAQ in the germline V gene. The CDR3 contains 15 residues. V gave up 0 bases and J gave up 3 bases, with 9 bases separating them. This PCR relied on a set of 60 Vbeta primers and 13 Jbeta primers. TCRdb keeps only in-frame clones here, not all; method: immunoSEQ multiplex PCR. The data contain 150,000 to 200,000 clones, around three quarters of them singletons. The clonotype was recovered from a young man in good health and CMV-seronegative. The rearrangement links TRBV7-8 to TRBJ2-1, with a tentative D call TRBD2 (6 bases). The sequenced material came from PBMCs. The CDR3 loop is CASSLAPSDYNEQFF. The CDR3 nucleotides are TGTGCCAGCAGCTTAGCGCCTAGCGACTACAATGAGCAGTTCTTC.